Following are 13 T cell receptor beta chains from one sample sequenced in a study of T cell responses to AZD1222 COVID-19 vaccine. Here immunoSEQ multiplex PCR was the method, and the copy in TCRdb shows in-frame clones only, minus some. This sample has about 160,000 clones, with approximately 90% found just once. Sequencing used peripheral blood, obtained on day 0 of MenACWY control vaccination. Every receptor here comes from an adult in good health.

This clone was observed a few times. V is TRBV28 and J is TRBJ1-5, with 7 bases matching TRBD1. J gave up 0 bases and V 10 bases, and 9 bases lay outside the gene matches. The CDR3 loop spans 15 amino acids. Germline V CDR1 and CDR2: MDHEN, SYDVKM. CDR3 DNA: TGTGCCACCAGGGGGTCAGCTACTAGCAATCAGCCCCAGCATTTT. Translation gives CATRGSATSNQPQHF.

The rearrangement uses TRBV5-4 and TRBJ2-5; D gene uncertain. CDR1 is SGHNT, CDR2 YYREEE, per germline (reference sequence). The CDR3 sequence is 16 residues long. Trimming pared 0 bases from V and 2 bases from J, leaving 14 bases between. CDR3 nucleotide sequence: TGTGCCAGCAGCTTGGGTACGAACCCTCGGCAAGAGACCCAGTACTTC. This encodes CASSLGTNPRQETQYF.

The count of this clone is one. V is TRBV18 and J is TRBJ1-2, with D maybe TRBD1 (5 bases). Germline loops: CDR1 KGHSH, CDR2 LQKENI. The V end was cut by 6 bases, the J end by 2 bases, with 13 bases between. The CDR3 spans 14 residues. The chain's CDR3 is CASSPLQGNYGYTF. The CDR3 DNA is TGTGCCAGCTCCCCTCTCCAGGGAAACTATGGCTACACCTTC.

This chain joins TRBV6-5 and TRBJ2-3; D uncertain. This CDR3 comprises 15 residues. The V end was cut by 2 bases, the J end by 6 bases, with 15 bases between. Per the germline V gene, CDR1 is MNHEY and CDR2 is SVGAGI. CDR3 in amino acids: CASSYLSWASDTQYF. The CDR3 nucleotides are TGTGCCAGCAGTTACCTCAGTTGGGCCTCGGATACGCAGTATTTT.

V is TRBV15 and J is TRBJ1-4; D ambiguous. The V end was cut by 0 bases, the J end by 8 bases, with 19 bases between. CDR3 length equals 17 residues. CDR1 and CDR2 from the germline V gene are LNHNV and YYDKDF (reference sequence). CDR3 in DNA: TGTGCCACCAGCAGAGATCGCTATTCCGAGAAAGGAGAAAAACTGTTTTTT. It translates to CATSRDRYSEKGEKLFF.

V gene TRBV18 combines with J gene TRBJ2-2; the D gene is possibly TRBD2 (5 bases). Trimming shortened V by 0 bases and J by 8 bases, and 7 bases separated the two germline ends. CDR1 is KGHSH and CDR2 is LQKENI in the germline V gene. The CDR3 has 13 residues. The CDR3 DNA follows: TGTGCCAGCTCACCACCGAGGGTAGGGGAGCTGTTTTTT. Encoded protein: CASSPPRVGELFF.

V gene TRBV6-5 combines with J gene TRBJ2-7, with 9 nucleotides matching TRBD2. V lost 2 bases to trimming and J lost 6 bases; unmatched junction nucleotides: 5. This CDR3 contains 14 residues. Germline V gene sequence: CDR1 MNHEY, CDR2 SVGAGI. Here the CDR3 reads CASSYLAGPSEQYF. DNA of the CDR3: TGTGCCAGCAGTTACCTAGCGGGACCCTCCGAGCAGTACTTC.

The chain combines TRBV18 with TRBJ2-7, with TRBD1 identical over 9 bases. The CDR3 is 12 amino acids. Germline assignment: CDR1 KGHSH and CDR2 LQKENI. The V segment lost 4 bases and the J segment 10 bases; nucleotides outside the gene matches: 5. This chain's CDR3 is CASSRDRDFQYF. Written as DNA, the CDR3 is TGTGCCAGCTCACGGGACAGGGACTTCCAGTACTTC.

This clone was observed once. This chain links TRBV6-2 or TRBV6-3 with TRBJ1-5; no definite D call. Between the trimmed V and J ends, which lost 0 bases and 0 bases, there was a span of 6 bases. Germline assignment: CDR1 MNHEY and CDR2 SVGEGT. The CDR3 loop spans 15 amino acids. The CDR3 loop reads CASSYSPYSNQPQHF. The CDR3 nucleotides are TGTGCCAGCAGTTACTCACCGTATAGCAATCAGCCCCAGCATTTT.

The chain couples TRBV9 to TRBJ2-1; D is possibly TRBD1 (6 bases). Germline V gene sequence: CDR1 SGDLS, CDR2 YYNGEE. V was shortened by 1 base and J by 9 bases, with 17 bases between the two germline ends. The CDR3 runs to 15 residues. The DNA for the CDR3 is TGTGCCAGCAGCGTACGGTGGGGGCTGGAAGGTGAGCAGTTCTTC. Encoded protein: CASSVRWGLEGEQFF. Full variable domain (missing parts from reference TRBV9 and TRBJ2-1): DSGVTQTPKHLITATGQRVTLRCSPRSGDLSVYWYQQSLDQGLQFLIQYYNGEERAKGNILERFSAQQFPDLHSELNLSSLELGDSALYFCASSVRWGLEGEQFFGPGTRLTVL.

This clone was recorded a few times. CDR3 DNA sequence: TGTGCCAGCAGCCATGGACAGGGGGTATGGAACACTGAAGCTTTCTTT. Its translation: CASSHGQGVWNTEAFF. J is TRBJ1-1 and V is TRBV5-8; 10 nucleotides agree with TRBD1. The germline V gene has CDR1 SGHTS and CDR2 YDEGEE. With 4 bases clipped from V and 1 base from J, the junction kept 7 bases outside the gene matches. This CDR3 region has 16 residues.

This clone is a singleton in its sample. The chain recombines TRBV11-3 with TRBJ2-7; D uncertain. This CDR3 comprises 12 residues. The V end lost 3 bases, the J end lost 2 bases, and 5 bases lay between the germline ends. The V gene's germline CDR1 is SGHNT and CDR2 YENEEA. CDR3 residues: CASSFDAYEQYF. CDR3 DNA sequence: TGTGCCAGCAGCTTCGACGCCTACGAGCAGTACTTC.

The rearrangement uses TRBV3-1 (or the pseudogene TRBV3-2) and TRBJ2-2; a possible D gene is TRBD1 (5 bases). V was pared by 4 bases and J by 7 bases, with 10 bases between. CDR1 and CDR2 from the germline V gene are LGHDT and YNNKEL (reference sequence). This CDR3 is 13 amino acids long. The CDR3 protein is CASSRFRDGELFF. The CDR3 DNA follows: TGTGCCAGCAGCCGTTTCAGGGACGGGGAGCTGTTTTTT.